The rows below give T cell receptor beta chains drawn from one sample of a study of blood T cell repertoires in COVID-19. Only in-frame clones appear in the TCRdb table, and some are missing; sequencing was by immunoSEQ multiplex PCR. The table lists approximately 180,000 clones, roughly 89% of them singletons. The sequenced sample was peripheral blood. These receptors came from a woman aged 70-85 years with COVID-19, enrolled during active disease. Both conserved end residues are part of each CDR3. The order of the fields is J gene, V gene, clone size, D gene, CDR3 protein, CDR3 DNA. The D gene is left open where the match is weak. A clone size is listed for some rows: how often the clone was seen (once, few, many), or a class if it is expanded.

TRBJ1-3,TRBV18,NA,NA,CASSPEGFSGNTIYF,TGTGCCAGCTCACCAGAGGGTTTCTCTGGAAACACCATATATTTT
TRBJ2-2,TRBV5-8,NA,TRBD1,CARRDRDGTGELFF,TGTGCCAGAAGGGACAGGGATGGAACCGGGGAGCTGTTTTTT
TRBJ2-7,TRBV9,NA,TRBD2,CASSAGLAGEVYEQYF,TGTGCCAGCAGCGCCGGACTAGCGGGAGAGGTCTACGAGCAGTACTTC
TRBJ1-1,TRBV19,NA,NA,CASITGGAGNTEAFF,TGTGCCAGTATCACTGGGGGGGCAGGGAACACTGAAGCTTTCTTT
TRBJ1-1,TRBV10-3,few,TRBD1,CAISEGDSNTEAFF,TGTGCCATCAGTGAGGGGGACAGTAACACTGAAGCTTTCTTT
TRBJ2-7,TRBV27,NA,TRBD1,CASSFLGQGFYEQYF,TGTGCCAGCAGTTTCTTAGGACAGGGTTTTTACGAGCAGTACTTC
TRBJ1-2,TRBV3-1/TRBV3-2,NA,NA,CASSQELGYTF,TGTGCCAGCAGCCAAGAACTTGGCTACACCTTC
TRBJ1-2,TRBV12-3/TRBV12-4,NA,NA,CASSYVSYGYTF,TGTGCCAGCAGTTACGTGAGTTATGGCTACACCTTC
TRBJ2-1,TRBV7-3,once,TRBD2,CASRDVAGPGNEQFF,TGTGCCAGCAGGGATGTAGCGGGACCTGGTAATGAGCAGTTCTTC
TRBJ2-2,TRBV18,NA,TRBD1,CASSPQSIGQGAAGELFF,TGTGCCAGCTCACCACAAAGTATCGGACAGGGAGCCGCCGGGGAGCTGTTTTTT
TRBJ2-3,TRBV5-5,NA,TRBD1,CASSLYIAQGGFTDTQYF,TGTGCCAGCAGCTTGTACATAGCACAGGGGGGATTCACAGATACGCAGTATTTT
TRBJ2-7,TRBV27,NA,TRBD1,CASSRTGGSYEQYF,TGTGCCAGCAGCCGGACAGGGGGGTCCTACGAGCAGTACTTC
TRBJ2-7,TRBV11-2,NA,TRBD2,CASSPGLADMYEQYF,TGTGCCAGCAGCCCAGGACTAGCGGACATGTACGAGCAGTACTTC
TRBJ2-1,TRBV2,once,TRBD1,CASSPDRGPNNEQFF,TGTGCCAGCAGTCCGGACAGGGGTCCGAACAATGAGCAGTTCTTC
TRBJ1-2,TRBV9,NA,NA,CASSSQDSYGYTF,TGTGCCAGCAGCTCCCAAGATAGCTATGGCTACACCTTC
TRBJ1-4,TRBV7-8,few,NA,CASSFGRATNEKLFF,TGTGCCAGCAGCTTCGGTCGAGCAACTAATGAAAAACTGTTTTTT
TRBJ1-4,TRBV15,NA,TRBD1,CATSRALQGGNEKLFF,TGTGCCACCAGCAGAGCCCTACAGGGGGGGAATGAAAAACTGTTTTTT
TRBJ1-3,TRBV19,NA,NA,CASSTSDGTGNTIYF,TGTGCCAGTAGTACCTCCGACGGGACTGGAAACACCATATATTTT
TRBJ1-6,TRBV27,NA,NA,CASSPPGSYNSPLHF,TGTGCCAGCAGCCCCCCGGGTTCCTATAATTCACCCCTCCACTTT
TRBJ2-3,TRBV18,NA,TRBD2,CASSGLASDTQYF,TGTGCCAGCTCAGGACTAGCGTCAGATACGCAGTATTTT
TRBJ1-6,TRBV28,NA,TRBD1,CASGLGQGGSPLHF,TGTGCCAGCGGGCTGGGACAGGGTGGGTCACCCCTCCACTTT
TRBJ2-5,TRBV5-1,NA,TRBD2,CASSLVLAGSGETQYF,TGCGCCAGCAGCTTGGTGCTAGCGGGGTCCGGGGAGACCCAGTACTTC
TRBJ2-1,TRBV7-6,NA,TRBD2,CASSSRAGGTSGRGEQFF,TGTGCCAGCAGCTCACGGGCTGGAGGGACTAGCGGGAGGGGTGAGCAGTTCTTC
TRBJ2-7,TRBV28,NA,NA,CASSPLGPYEQYF,TGTGCCAGCAGTCCTCTAGGCCCCTACGAGCAGTACTTC
TRBJ2-1,TRBV30,NA,TRBD2,CACTGTSFHEQFF,TGTGCCTGCACCGGGACTAGTTTTCATGAGCAGTTCTTC
TRBJ1-1,TRBV7-3,NA,NA,CASGTGGEAEAFF,TGTGCCAGTGGAACAGGAGGGGAGGCTGAAGCTTTCTTT
TRBJ2-4,TRBV4-2,NA,NA,CASSQDLEPNIQYF,TGTGCCAGCAGCCAAGACCTAGAACCAAACATTCAGTACTTC
TRBJ2-7,TRBV12-3/TRBV12-4,NA,NA,CASTYSTGEQYF,TGTGCCAGCACCTACTCCACAGGCGAGCAGTACTTC
TRBJ2-6,TRBV5-1,NA,NA,CASSLTGTHSSGANVLTF,TGCGCCAGCAGCTTGACCGGGACACACTCCTCTGGGGCCAACGTCCTGACTTTC
TRBJ1-6,TRBV30,NA,NA,CAWSTTLSFSSSYNSPLHF,TGTGCCTGGAGTACTACTCTCAGCTTTAGCAGCTCCTATAATTCACCCCTCCACTTT
TRBJ2-3,TRBV7-2,few,NA,CASSFPRAGGSHDGQYF,TGTGCCAGCAGCTTCCCGAGGGCGGGCGGCAGTCATGATGGGCAGTATTTT
TRBJ1-6,TRBV3-1/TRBV3-2,NA,NA,CASSQEQSDSPLHF,TGTGCCAGCAGCCAAGAACAGTCGGATTCACCCCTCCACTTT
TRBJ1-2,TRBV19,NA,NA,CASSRGGYTF,TGTGCCAGCAGCCGGGGTGGCTACACCTTC
TRBJ2-1,TRBV19,NA,NA,CASSITWQAPANEQFF,TGTGCCAGTAGTATAACGTGGCAGGCCCCAGCTAATGAGCAGTTCTTC
TRBJ2-7,TRBV5-4,NA,TRBD1,CASSPPGQVSYEQYF,TGTGCCAGCAGCCCTCCGGGACAGGTCTCCTACGAGCAGTACTTC
TRBJ2-1,TRBV7-3,few,TRBD1,CASSAGTGLNEQFF,TGTGCCAGCAGCGCCGGGACAGGGCTCAATGAGCAGTTCTTC
TRBJ1-3,TRBV14,NA,NA,CASSQRLLASGNTIYF,TGTGCCAGCAGCCAGCGACTACTAGCGTCTGGAAACACCATATATTTT